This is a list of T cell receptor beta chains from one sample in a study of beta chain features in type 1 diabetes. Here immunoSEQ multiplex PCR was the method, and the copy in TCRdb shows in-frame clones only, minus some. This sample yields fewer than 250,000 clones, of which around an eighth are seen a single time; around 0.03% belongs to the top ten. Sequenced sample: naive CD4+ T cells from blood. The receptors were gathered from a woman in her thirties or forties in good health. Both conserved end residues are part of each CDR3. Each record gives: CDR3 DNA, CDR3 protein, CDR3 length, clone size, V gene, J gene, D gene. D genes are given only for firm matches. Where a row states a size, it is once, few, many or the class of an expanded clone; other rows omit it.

DNA: TGCGCCAGCAGCCAAGATGCCAGGCGGGACATTCAGTACTTC
CDR3: CASSQDARRDIQYF
length: 14
size: many
V: TRBV4-3
J: TRBJ2-4
D: -

DNA: TGTGCCAGTAGTATTGAGCTCTACACTGAAGCTTTCTTT
CDR3: CASSIELYTEAFF
length: 13
size: few
V: TRBV19
J: TRBJ1-1
D: -

DNA: TGCGCCAGCAGCTTAGAGGCAGCTTCACCCCTCCACTTT
CDR3: CASSLEAASPLHF
length: 13
size: -
V: TRBV5-1
J: TRBJ1-6
D: -

DNA: TGTGCCAGCAGCGGTGAGGGGGGGCGCACAGATACGCAGTATTTT
CDR3: CASSGEGGRTDTQYF
length: 15
size: few
V: TRBV9
J: TRBJ2-3
D: -

DNA: TGTGCCAGTAGTGGGCGGGACGGATCACAGTATACGCAGTATTTT
CDR3: CASSGRDGSQYTQYF
length: 15
size: few
V: TRBV19
J: TRBJ2-3
D: -

DNA: TGTGCCAGCAGTGAACCCCGGACAGGGGGGGGCACTGAAGCTTTCTTT
CDR3: CASSEPRTGGGTEAFF
length: 16
size: -
V: TRBV6-1
J: TRBJ1-1
D: TRBD1

DNA: TGCAGCGTTGCCGGGGAAATCGGTCAGCCCCAGCATTTT
CDR3: CSVAGEIGQPQHF
length: 13
size: few
V: TRBV29-1
J: TRBJ1-5
D: -

DNA: TGCGCCAGCAGTCAATCCTCAAGTCCCGGAGACTACACAGATACGCAGTATTTT
CDR3: CASSQSSSPGDYTDTQYF
length: 18
size: few
V: TRBV23-1
J: TRBJ2-3
D: -

DNA: TGTGCCAGCAGCCCTCAAGGGACAGCCTCCTACGAGCAGTACTTC
CDR3: CASSPQGTASYEQYF
length: 15
size: -
V: TRBV7-2
J: TRBJ2-7
D: TRBD1

DNA: TGTGCCAGCAGAGACGGCAGGGAAGACGAGCAGTACTTC
CDR3: CASRDGREDEQYF
length: 13
size: -
V: TRBV6-5
J: TRBJ2-7
D: -

DNA: TGTGCCAGCAGCGGGACCGGGACAGGGAGAATCTACGAGCAGTACTTC
CDR3: CASSGTGTGRIYEQYF
length: 16
size: -
V: TRBV7-9
J: TRBJ2-7
D: TRBD1

DNA: TGTGCCAGCAGAGACAGGTCGAACAGGGGGAGCTACGAGCAGTACTTC
CDR3: CASRDRSNRGSYEQYF
length: 16
size: -
V: TRBV2
J: TRBJ2-7
D: TRBD1

DNA: TGTGCCAGCAGCGTGACTAGCACAATCCCAGATACGCAGTATTTT
CDR3: CASSVTSTIPDTQYF
length: 15
size: few
V: TRBV9
J: TRBJ2-3
D: TRBD2

DNA: TGCGCCAGCAGCCAAGACAGGGGGCGGACTGAAGCTTTCTTT
CDR3: CASSQDRGRTEAFF
length: 14
size: -
V: TRBV5-1
J: TRBJ1-1
D: TRBD1

DNA: TGTGCCAGCTCACCACCAGACAACGGATATGGCTACACCTTC
CDR3: CASSPPDNGYGYTF
length: 14
size: few
V: TRBV18
J: TRBJ1-2
D: -

DNA: TGTGCCAGCAGCTTCTTAGCCAAAAACATTCAGTACTTC
CDR3: CASSFLAKNIQYF
length: 13
size: many
V: TRBV7-9
J: TRBJ2-4
D: -

DNA: TGTGCCAGCAGCTTAACATCCACTGAAGCTTTCTTT
CDR3: CASSLTSTEAFF
length: 12
size: few
V: TRBV9
J: TRBJ1-1
D: -

DNA: TGTGCCAGCACCCTGAGGCGGGAGTTTAACGACAATGAGCAGTTCTTC
CDR3: CASTLRREFNDNEQFF
length: 16
size: -
V: TRBV5-4
J: TRBJ2-1
D: TRBD2

DNA: TGCGCCAGCAGCTTTGGGGGGTTCACCGGGGAGCTGTTTTTT
CDR3: CASSFGGFTGELFF
length: 14
size: -
V: TRBV5-1
J: TRBJ2-2
D: -

DNA: TGCAGCGTGAAGGACAGGGTGAACACTGAAGCTTTCTTT
CDR3: CSVKDRVNTEAFF
length: 13
size: -
V: TRBV29-1
J: TRBJ1-1
D: TRBD1

DNA: TGCAGCGTGGGGACAGGGTCCTACGAGCAGTACTTC
CDR3: CSVGTGSYEQYF
length: 12
size: -
V: TRBV29-1
J: TRBJ2-7
D: TRBD1

DNA: TGCAGCGGTGGCGGTCCTAGCACAGATACGCAGTATTTT
CDR3: CSGGGPSTDTQYF
length: 13
size: many
V: TRBV29-1
J: TRBJ2-3
D: -

DNA: TGTGCCAGTACTAGAACAGGGACAGCTTATAGCAATCAGCCCCAGCATTTT
CDR3: CASTRTGTAYSNQPQHF
length: 17
size: few
V: TRBV19
J: TRBJ1-5
D: TRBD1

DNA: TGCGCCAGCAGCTTGTTGGCCACCTCGGGTAATTCACCCCTCCACTTT
CDR3: CASSLLATSGNSPLHF
length: 16
size: -
V: TRBV5-1
J: TRBJ1-6
D: -

DNA: TGTGCCAGCAGCTTCCCCAGCGCGGGGGGGCAGGGTAATGAGCAGTTCTTC
CDR3: CASSFPSAGGQGNEQFF
length: 17
size: -
V: TRBV7-2
J: TRBJ2-1
D: TRBD2

DNA: TGCGCCAGCAGCCAAGATCTCGGATACAGGGGGCGGGGAGAGCAGTACTTC
CDR3: CASSQDLGYRGRGEQYF
length: 17
size: few
V: TRBV4-3
J: TRBJ2-7
D: TRBD1

DNA: TGTGCCAGCTCAAACAGGGCGGACAATGAGCAGTTCTTC
CDR3: CASSNRADNEQFF
length: 13
size: few
V: TRBV18
J: TRBJ2-1
D: -